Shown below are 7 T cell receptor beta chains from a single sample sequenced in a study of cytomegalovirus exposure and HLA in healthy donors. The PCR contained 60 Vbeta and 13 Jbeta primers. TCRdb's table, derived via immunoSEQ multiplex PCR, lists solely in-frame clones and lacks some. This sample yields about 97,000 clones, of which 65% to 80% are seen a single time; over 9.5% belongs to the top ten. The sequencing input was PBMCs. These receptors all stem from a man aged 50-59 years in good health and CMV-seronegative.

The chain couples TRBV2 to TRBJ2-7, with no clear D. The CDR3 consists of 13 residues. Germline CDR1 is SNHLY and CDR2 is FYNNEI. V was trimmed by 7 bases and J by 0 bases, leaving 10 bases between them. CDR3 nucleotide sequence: TGTGCCAGCATGCACTCTACCTCCTACGAGCAGTACTTC. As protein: CASMHSTSYEQYF.

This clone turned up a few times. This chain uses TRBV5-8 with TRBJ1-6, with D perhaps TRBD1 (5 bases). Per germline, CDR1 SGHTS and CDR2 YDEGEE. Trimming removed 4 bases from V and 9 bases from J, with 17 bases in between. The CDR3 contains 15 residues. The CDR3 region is CASSPGTSMGSPLHF. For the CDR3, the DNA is TGTGCCAGCAGCCCCGGGACTTCCATGGGTTCACCCCTCCACTTT.

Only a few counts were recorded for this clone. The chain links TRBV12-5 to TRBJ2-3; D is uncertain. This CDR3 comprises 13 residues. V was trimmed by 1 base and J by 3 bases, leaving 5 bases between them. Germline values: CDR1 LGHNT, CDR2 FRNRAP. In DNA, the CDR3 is TGTGCTAGTGGTTTGGACAGAACAGATACGCAGTATTTT. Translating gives CASGLDRTDTQYF.

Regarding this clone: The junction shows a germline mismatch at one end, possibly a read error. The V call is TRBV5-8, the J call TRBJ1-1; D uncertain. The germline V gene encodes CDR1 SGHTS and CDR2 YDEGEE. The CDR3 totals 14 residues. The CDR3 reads CASTLSGSRAEAFF. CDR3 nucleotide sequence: TGTGCCAGCACCTTGTCGGGGTCTCGCGCTGAAGCTTTCTTT.

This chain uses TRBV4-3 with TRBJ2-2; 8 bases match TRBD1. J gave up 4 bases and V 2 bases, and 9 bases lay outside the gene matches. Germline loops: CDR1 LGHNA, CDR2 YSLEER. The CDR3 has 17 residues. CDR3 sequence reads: CASSQNPGQGFTGELFF. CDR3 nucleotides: TGCGCCAGCAGCCAAAACCCCGGACAGGGCTTCACCGGGGAGCTGTTTTTT.

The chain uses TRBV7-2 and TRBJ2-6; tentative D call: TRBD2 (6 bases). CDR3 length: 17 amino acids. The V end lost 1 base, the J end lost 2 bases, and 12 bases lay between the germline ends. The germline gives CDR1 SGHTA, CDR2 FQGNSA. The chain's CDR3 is CASSLVRPGAGANVLTF. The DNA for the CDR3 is TGTGCCAGCAGCTTAGTACGTCCGGGAGCTGGGGCCAACGTCCTGACTTTC.

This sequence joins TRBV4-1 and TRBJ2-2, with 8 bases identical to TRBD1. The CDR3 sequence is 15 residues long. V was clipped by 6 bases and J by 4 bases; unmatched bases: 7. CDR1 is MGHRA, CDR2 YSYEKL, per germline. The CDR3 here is CASRSGQGSTGELFF. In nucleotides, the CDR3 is TGCGCCAGCAGATCCGGACAGGGCAGCACCGGGGAGCTGTTTTTT.